These 24 T cell receptor beta chains came from one sample sequenced in a study of pediatric ulcerative colitis. Here immunoSEQ multiplex PCR was the method, and the copy in TCRdb shows in-frame clones only, minus some. The sample yields fewer than 40,000 clones, approximately 87% seen once. Material for sequencing was blood. Receptors originate from a girl between 5 and 17 years old with moderate ulcerative colitis.

The chain couples TRBV29-1 to TRBJ2-5; 7 bases fit TRBD2. Germline V gene sequence: CDR1 SQVTM, CDR2 ANQGSEA. This CDR3 has 12 amino acids. V was pared by 6 bases and J by 5 bases, with 6 bases of the junction left unmatched. The CDR3 loop is CSVPSSGETQYF. CDR3 coding DNA: TGCAGCGTACCCAGTAGCGGGGAGACCCAGTACTTC.

The V and J genes are TRBV7-9 and TRBJ2-6, with D unresolved. This CDR3 spans 15 amino acids. Germline values: CDR1 SEHNR, CDR2 FQNEAQ (reference sequence). Trimming removed 5 bases from V and 2 bases from J, with 10 bases in between. The CDR3 DNA sequence: TGTGCCAGCAGCCCCCCTCAGCCTGGGGCCAACGTCCTGACTTTC. Translation: CASSPPQPGANVLTF.

The V and J genes are TRBV5-4 and TRBJ1-1; 7 bases are shared with TRBD1. This CDR3 region has 14 residues. The germline gives CDR1 SGHNT, CDR2 YYREEE (reference sequence). J lost 2 bases, V lost 6 bases, and 7 bases had no gene match. The CDR3 DNA sequence: TGTGCCAGCACGTGGACAGGACACAACACTGAAGCTTTCTTT. Translated, it gives CASTWTGHNTEAFF.

The V call is TRBV11-2, the J call TRBJ1-1, with a weak D call TRBD1 (6 bases). CDR1 and CDR2 from the germline V gene are SGHAT and FQNNGV. The V end lost 5 bases, the J end lost 3 bases, and 13 bases lay between the germline ends. The CDR3 contains 14 residues. CDR3 sequence: CASSPQGWDTEAFF. CDR3 DNA sequence: TGTGCCAGCAGCCCGCAGGGGTGGGACACTGAAGCTTTCTTT. The full variable domain, rest sourced from reference TRBV11-2 and TRBJ1-1, is EAGVAQSPRYKIIEKRQSVAFWCNPISGHATLYWYQQILGQGPKLLIQFQNNGVVDDSQLPKDRFSAERLKGVDSTLKIQPAKLEDSAVYLCASSPQGWDTEAFFGQGTRLTVV.

With respect to this clone: The same CDR3 is also encoded by other DNA sequences in this sample. The chain is built from TRBV27 and TRBJ1-1, with 8 bases identical to TRBD1. Trimming at V came to 5 bases and at J to 2 bases, leaving 4 bases not matched to a gene. From germline, CDR1 is MNHEY and CDR2 SMNVEV (reference sequence). This CDR3 region has 14 residues. The CDR3 sequence: CASSPGQGNTEAFF. DNA of the CDR3: TGTGCCAGCAGTCCAGGACAGGGCAACACTGAAGCTTTCTTT.

The rearrangement joins TRBV5-6 to TRBJ1-3; D unresolved. Germline V CDR1 and CDR2: SGHDT, YYEEEE. The CDR3 sequence is 17 residues long. V shed 4 bases and J shed 1 base, with 18 bases lying between them. The chain's CDR3 is CASSDGETIGSGNTIYF. The CDR3 DNA sequence: TGTGCCAGCAGCGACGGAGAAACCATTGGATCTGGAAACACCATATATTTT.

This clone has a handful of counts. The rearrangement uses TRBV7-2 and TRBJ1-1; weak D call: TRBD1 (6 bases). The germline CDR1 and CDR2 sequences are SGHTA and FQGNSA. V lost 6 bases and J 0 bases, leaving 11 bases between the germline ends. The CDR3 extends over 14 amino acids. Here the CDR3 reads CASSPDSMNTEAFF. CDR3 in DNA: TGTGCCAGCAGTCCGGACAGTATGAACACTGAAGCTTTCTTT.

This chain joins TRBV27 and TRBJ2-7, with D possibly being TRBD1 (5 bases). Trimming stripped 2 bases from V and 0 bases from J, with 8 bases between. The germline CDR1 and CDR2 sequences are MNHEY and SMNVEV (reference sequence). This CDR3 is 14 amino acids long. The CDR3 DNA sequence: TGTGCCAGCAGTTTACACGACAGCTCCTACGAGCAGTACTTC. Amino acid sequence: CASSLHDSSYEQYF.

The chain is built from TRBV11-2 and TRBJ1-1; D remains ambiguous. V lost 5 bases to trimming and J lost 1 base, with 5 bases between them. The CDR3 runs to 12 residues. Germline assignment: CDR1 SGHAT and CDR2 FQNNGV. The CDR3 loop is CASSPGNTEAFF. The CDR3 nucleotides read TGTGCCAGCAGCCCCGGGAACACTGAAGCTTTCTTT.

The rearrangement joins TRBV30 to TRBJ2-7; TRBD2 might be the D (5 bases). The CDR3 has 12 amino acids. CDR1 is GTSNPN and CDR2 is SVGIG in the germline V gene (reference sequence). V lost 2 bases to trimming and J lost 1 base, with 6 bases between them. CDR3 residues: CAWSPGSYEQYF. In DNA, the CDR3 is TGTGCCTGGAGTCCGGGGTCCTACGAGCAGTACTTC.

The sample holds one count of this clone. V is TRBV5-1 and J is TRBJ1-2, with D tentatively TRBD1 (5 bases). V shed 2 bases and J shed 3 bases, with 11 bases lying between them. This CDR3 is 14 amino acids long. CDR1 is SGHRS, CDR2 YFSETQ, per germline. In nucleotides, the CDR3 is TGCGCCAGCAGCTTAGGGGTCGTTGACTATGGCTACACCTTC. The encoded protein is CASSLGVVDYGYTF. The variable domain in full, completed from reference TRBV5-1 and TRBJ1-2, reads KAGVTQTPRYLIKTRGQQVTLSCSPISGHRSVSWYQQTPGQGLQFLFEYFSETQRNKGNFPGRFSGRQFSNSRSEMNVSTLELGDSALYLCASSLGVVDYGYTFGSGTRLTVV.

This clone has only a few counts. The genes are TRBV7-9 and TRBJ2-7; no clear D. Trimming removed 5 bases at V and 3 bases at J, with 20 bases between. The CDR3 contains 16 residues. Looked up from germline, CDR1 is SEHNR and CDR2 is FQNEAQ (reference sequence). The CDR3 coding sequence is TGTGCCAGCAGCCCGAGATCGGTTGGAGCGATCTACGAGCAGTACTTC. Translating gives CASSPRSVGAIYEQYF.

This clone is termed medium-sized. Germline and junction disagree at one end, which may indicate a read error. CDR3: CASSVTGPQNIQYF. CDR3 sequence (DNA): TGTGCCAGCAGCGTGACAGGCCCTCAAAATATTCAGTACTTC. This chain links TRBV7-9 with TRBJ2-4; possible D gene TRBD1, 6 bases. The CDR3 has 14 residues. Germline V gene lookup returns CDR1 SEHNR and CDR2 FQNEAQ (reference sequence).

This clone appeared once. The chain is built from TRBV30 and TRBJ1-6, with D possibly being TRBD1 (6 bases). Trimming stripped 0 bases from V and 8 bases from J, with 14 bases between. Germline V gene lookup returns CDR1 GTSNPN and CDR2 SVGIG (reference sequence). The CDR3 runs 15 residues. This CDR3 is CAWSVDDRSYSPLHF. Here the CDR3 DNA reads TGTGCCTGGAGTGTAGATGACAGGTCCTATTCACCCCTCCACTTT.

J is TRBJ2-2 and V is TRBV7-8; TRBD1 aligns across 7 bases. After removal of 11 bases from V and 0 bases from J, the junction contained 9 bases not matched to a gene. CDR3 length: 15 amino acids. Germline CDR1 and CDR2: SGHVS and FQNEAQ. CDR3 region: CAQLTGAANTGELFF. CDR3 nucleotide sequence: TGTGCCCAGCTAACAGGGGCGGCGAACACCGGGGAGCTGTTTTTT.

The chain couples TRBV19 to TRBJ2-7, with D perhaps matching TRBD2 (6 bases). There are 16 residues in the CDR3. Germline V gene data show CDR1 as LNHDA and CDR2 as SQIVND (reference sequence). V was clipped by 2 bases and J by 7 bases, with 21 bases between them. CDR3 sequence: CASSITGGPRAREQYF. In DNA, the CDR3 is TGTGCCAGTAGTATAACCGGGGGACCGAGGGCGCGGGAGCAGTACTTC.

This clone has just one count. The chain carries TRBV7-9 and TRBJ2-7; 8 positions match TRBD1. This CDR3 is 16 amino acids long. V trimming: 1 base; J trimming: 0 bases; junction bases outside the gene matches: 5. The germline CDR1 and CDR2 sequences are SEHNR and FQNEAQ (reference sequence). CDR3 in amino acids: CASSLVARGRSYEQYF. The DNA for the CDR3 is TGTGCCAGCAGCTTAGTGGCCAGGGGGCGCTCCTACGAGCAGTACTTC.

The chain combines TRBV6-5 with TRBJ1-3, with 7 bases fitting TRBD1. The CDR3 consists of 15 residues. Looked up from germline, CDR1 is MNHEY and CDR2 is SVGAGI. Trimming cost V 6 bases and J 0 bases; bases outside gene matches: 5. CDR3 loop: CASRMTGNSGNTIYF. For the CDR3, the DNA is TGTGCCAGCAGGATGACAGGGAACTCTGGAAACACCATATATTTT.

V gene TRBV5-6 combines with J gene TRBJ2-7; 12 nucleotides line up with TRBD1. Germline trimming cut 4 bases from V and 5 bases from J; bases unmatched to any gene: 10. CDR3 length: 16 residues. CDR1 is SGHDT and CDR2 is YYEEEE in the germline V gene. CDR3 region: CASSANRDRGQNEQYF. The CDR3 DNA reads TGTGCCAGCAGCGCGAACCGGGACAGGGGGCAAAACGAGCAGTACTTC. Full variable domain (missing parts from reference TRBV5-6 and TRBJ2-7): DAGVTQSPTHLIKTRGQQVTLRCSPKSGHDTVSWYQQALGQGPQFIFQYYEEEERQRGNFPDRFSGHQFPNYSSELNVNALLLGDSALYLCASSANRDRGQNEQYFGPGTRLTVT.

This CDR3 is CASSPSSSSGANVLTF. The CDR3 DNA is TGTGCCAGCAGCCCATCCTCTAGCTCTGGGGCCAACGTCCTGACTTTC. J is TRBJ2-6 and V is TRBV7-2; no clear D gene. CDR1 and CDR2 (germline): SGHTA, FQGNSA. Trimming took 5 bases from V and 0 from J, leaving 11 bases between them. This CDR3 has 16 amino acids.

The V and J genes are TRBV4-1 and TRBJ2-5; the D gene is possibly TRBD1 (6 bases). Looked up from germline, CDR1 is MGHRA and CDR2 is YSYEKL. The CDR3 runs to 15 residues. Trimming cost V 2 bases and J 0 bases, with 10 bases left between them. CDR3 nucleotide sequence: TGCGCCAGCAGCCAACTCCGGGACAACCAAGAGACCCAGTACTTC. It specifies CASSQLRDNQETQYF.

The chain combines TRBV13 with TRBJ1-2, with TRBD1 matching over 10 bases. The CDR3 spans 15 residues. The V and J ends lost 0 bases and 3 bases, in that order; junction bases with no gene match: 1. Germline assignment: CDR1 PRHDT and CDR2 FYEKMQ (reference sequence). CDR3 loop: CASSLGGQGHYGYTF. CDR3 sequence (DNA): TGTGCCAGCAGCTTAGGGGGACAGGGGCACTATGGCTACACCTTC.

The sample holds one count of this clone. This chain connects TRBV5-6 to TRBJ2-7, with 7 bases matching TRBD1. The CDR3 sequence is 13 residues long. Trimming at V came to 2 bases and at J to 4 bases, leaving 3 bases not matched to a gene. The V gene's germline CDR1 is SGHDT and CDR2 YYEEEE. In DNA form, the CDR3 reads TGTGCCAGCAGCTTACAGGGGTCTTACGAGCAGTACTTC. Translation gives CASSLQGSYEQYF. The full variable domain, its missing parts supplied by reference TRBV5-6 and TRBJ2-7, is DAGVTQSPTHLIKTRGQQVTLRCSPKSGHDTVSWYQQALGQGPQFIFQYYEEEERQRGNFPDRFSGHQFPNYSSELNVNALLLGDSALYLCASSLQGSYEQYFGPGTRLTVT.

The sample holds one count of this clone. The chain carries TRBV19 and TRBJ2-2, with D hard to call. Trimming removed 5 bases from V and 0 bases from J, with 16 bases in between. Germline loops: CDR1 LNHDA, CDR2 SQIVND (reference sequence). The CDR3 runs to 17 residues. CDR3 coding DNA: TGTGCCAGTAGTCTCCGACTGACTTCCACGAACACCGGGGAGCTGTTTTTT. This sequence encodes CASSLRLTSTNTGELFF.